This passage covers 27 T cell receptor beta chains from one sample sequenced in a study of control samples from healthy donors and cancer patients. Using immunoSEQ multiplex PCR, the repertoire was profiled, and TCRdb retains in-frame clones only, with some absent. The sample includes about 86,000 clones, less than 90% of them seen just once. The sample was PBMCs. The receptors derive from a woman in her fifties or sixties with colorectal cancer.

This CDR3 is CASSPQGVGEQYV. The CDR3, as DNA: TGTGCCAGCAGTCCACAGGGGGTCGGCGAGCAGTACGTC. The chain recombines TRBV7-2 with TRBJ2-7, with TRBD1 identical over 8 bases. CDR1 is SGHTA, CDR2 FQGNSA, per germline. V gave up 6 bases and J gave up 6 bases; unmatched junction bases: 7. There are 13 residues in the CDR3.

This clone was picked up one time. The chain employs TRBV7-9 and TRBJ1-1; TRBD1 is a possible D gene (5 bases). The germline V gene has CDR1 SEHNR and CDR2 FQNEAQ (reference sequence). Trimming cost V 0 bases and J 0 bases, with 8 bases left between them. The CDR3 runs 15 residues. The CDR3 DNA reads as TGTGCCAGCAGCTTAGCGGGGGGACTGAACACTGAAGCTTTCTTT. As protein: CASSLAGGLNTEAFF. The full variable domain, rest sourced from reference TRBV7-9 and TRBJ1-1, is DTGVSQNPRHKITKRGQNVTFRCDPISEHNRLYWYRQTLGQGPEFLTYFQNEAQLEKSRLLSDRFSAERPKGSFSTLEIQRTEQGDSAMYLCASSLAGGLNTEAFFGQGTRLTVV.

The CDR3 coding sequence is TGTGCCAGCAGCGCGGCCGGGACAGGGGGCGCTGACACTGAAGCTTTCTTT. Its translation is CASSAAGTGGADTEAFF. The rearrangement links TRBV21-1 to TRBJ1-1; TRBD1 is the table's D call, not checked against the DNA. TRBV21-1 is designated a pseudogene. CDR3 size: 17 residues.

The V call is TRBV11-3, the J call TRBJ2-7; D ambiguous. Germline CDR1 reads SGHNT; CDR2 reads YENEEA. Trimming took off 1 base at V and 0 bases at J, with 13 bases between the two ends. There are 16 residues in the CDR3. The CDR3 sequence is CASSLGDRLSSYEQYV. DNA for the CDR3: TGTGCCAGCAGCTTAGGTGACCGTCTAAGCTCCTACGAGCAGTACGTC.

With respect to this clone: Other DNA sequences in the sample encode the same CDR3. J is TRBJ1-1 and V is TRBV7-9; TRBD1 might be the D (5 bases). Trimming took 3 bases from V and 7 from J, leaving 6 bases between them. Germline-derived CDR1 and CDR2 are SEHNR and FQNEAQ (reference sequence). This CDR3 contains 11 residues. CDR3 loop: CASSLGGEAFF. For the CDR3, the DNA is TGTGCCAGCAGCTTGGGGGGTGAAGCTTTCTTT.

The chain has TRBV6-5 and TRBJ1-6; 7 bases map to TRBD1. CDR3 size: 16 residues. With 0 bases clipped from V and 10 bases from J, the junction kept 9 bases outside the gene matches. Per germline, CDR1 MNHEY and CDR2 SVGAGI. CDR3: CASSYSRRQGSSPLHF. DNA for the CDR3: TGTGCCAGCAGTTACTCTCGCCGACAGGGTAGCTCACCCCTCCACTTT.

This clone was counted only a few times. The chain joins TRBV29-1 to TRBJ2-7, with D tentatively TRBD1 or TRBD2 (7 bases each). CDR1 is SQVTM and CDR2 is ANQGSEA in the germline V gene. The length of the CDR3 is 11 residues. V was clipped by 6 bases and J by 6 bases, with 12 bases between them. The CDR3 nucleotides read TGCAGCGTCGTCAGGGGGGGCGAGCAGTACGTC. It codes for CSVVRGGEQYV.

Only one count was recorded for this clone. This chain uses TRBV7-2 with TRBJ2-2, with D possibly matching TRBD2 (6 bases). V lost 1 base, J lost 0 bases, and 9 bases lay in between. Germline V gene lookup returns CDR1 SGHTA and CDR2 FQGNSA. The CDR3 is 16 residues long. CDR3 bases: TGTGCCAGCAGCTTAGGGGGGGTCACGAACACCGGGGAGCTGTTTTTT. It codes for CASSLGGVTNTGELFF.

The chain joins TRBV7-9 to TRBJ1-1; 7 bases line up with TRBD1. V gave up 5 bases and J gave up 0 bases; unmatched junction bases: 12. Germline CDR1 reads SEHNR; CDR2 reads FQNEAQ (reference sequence). There are 17 residues in the CDR3. The CDR3 DNA reads TGTGCCAGCAGCCGCAGGGGGGGAGTGGTTATGAACACTGAAGCTTTCTTT. It codes for CASSRRGGVVMNTEAFF.

This clone was counted between two and nine times. The chain combines TRBV5-8 with TRBJ1-3; D is undetermined. Germline assignment: CDR1 SGHTS and CDR2 YDEGEE. V was shortened by 1 base and J by 4 bases, with 6 bases between the two germline ends. This CDR3 is 13 amino acids long. In DNA form, the CDR3 reads TGTGCCAGCAGCTTGAACACAGGAAACACCATATATTTT. It translates to CASSLNTGNTIYF.

Written as DNA, the CDR3 is TGTGCCAGCAGTACGGGACAGGGACGTGTCAATGAGCAGTTCTTC. This codes for CASSTGQGRVNEQFF. The rearrangement joins TRBV27 to TRBJ2-1; TRBD1 matches 9 bases. V trimming: 5 bases; J trimming: 6 bases; junction bases outside the gene matches: 8. Germline V gene sequence: CDR1 MNHEY, CDR2 SMNVEV (reference sequence). The CDR3 spans 15 residues.

In its sample, this clone was seen a few times. The chain has TRBV4-1 and TRBJ1-2; D possibly corresponds to TRBD1 (6 bases). Germline V gives CDR1 MGHRA, CDR2 YSYEKL. V lost 4 bases to trimming and J lost 4 bases, with 13 bases between them. This CDR3 comprises 14 residues. CDR3 sequence (DNA): TGCGCCAGCAGCCCCCCAGGGGCATCCTATGGCTACACCTTC. Protein sequence: CASSPPGASYGYTF.

V and J are TRBV16 and TRBJ1-1; unclear D gene. The V and J ends lost 4 bases and 8 bases respectively, with 20 bases between them. CDR1 KGHSY and CDR2 FQNENV come from the germline V gene. This CDR3 region has 15 residues. The CDR3 sequence is CASSRAGYVTGEAFF. The DNA for the CDR3 is TGTGCCAGCAGCCGGGCGGGATACGTGACGGGAGAAGCTTTCTTT. Variable domain in full (rest from reference TRBV16 and TRBJ1-1): GEEVAQTPKHLVRGEGQKAKLYCAPIKGHSYVFWYQQVLKNEFKFLISFQNENVFDETGMPKERFSAKCLPNSPCSLEIQATKLEDSAVYFCASSRAGYVTGEAFFGQGTRLTVV.

This chain connects TRBV29-1 to TRBJ1-1, with a weak D call TRBD1 (6 bases). The CDR3 covers 13 residues. Trimming shortened V by 7 bases and J by 5 bases, and 17 bases separated the two germline ends. Germline-derived CDR1 and CDR2 are SQVTM and ANQGSEA. Here the CDR3 reads CSATGTGRTEAFF. The CDR3 nucleotides read TGCAGCGCCACAGGGACCGGGCGAACTGAAGCTTTCTTT.

The chain uses TRBV27 and TRBJ2-1, with 7 bases identical to TRBD2. The CDR3 runs to 17 residues. Per the germline V gene, CDR1 is MNHEY and CDR2 is SMNVEV (reference sequence). V shed 3 bases, J shed 8 bases, and the junction held 16 bases outside the gene matches. In DNA, the CDR3 is TGTGCCAGCAGTTTCCGATTAAGCGGGGTACTTGTCTATGAGCAGTTCTTC. Its protein product is CASSFRLSGVLVYEQFF.

This clone rates as medium-sized. V usage is TRBV6-5 and J usage is TRBJ2-7, with D perhaps assigned TRBD1 or TRBD2 (5 bases each). The V gene's germline CDR1 is MNHEY and CDR2 SVGAGI. Trimming pared 6 bases from V and 7 bases from J, leaving 16 bases between. The length of the CDR3 is 13 residues. The CDR3 loop is CASSPPAGREQYV. The CDR3 nucleotides are TGTGCCAGCAGCCCACCGGCAGGGAGAGAGCAGTACGTC.

The CDR3 reads CASSYSGGDTEAFF. CDR3 bases: TGTGCCAGCAGTTACTCGGGAGGTGACACTGAAGCTTTCTTT. The V and J genes are TRBV6-2 or TRBV6-3 and TRBJ1-1, with no clear D. The CDR3 spans 14 residues. Germline V lookup: CDR1 MNHEY, CDR2 SVGEGT. With 0 bases removed from V and 3 bases from J, the gap between germline ends came to 8 bases.

The V call is TRBV24-1, the J call TRBJ1-3; unclear D gene. CDR3 size: 15 residues. V was trimmed by 3 bases and J by 0 bases, leaving 8 bases between them. Germline V gene sequence: CDR1 KGHDR, CDR2 SFDVKD. The CDR3 DNA follows: TGTGCCACCAGTGATGGGCTGAACTCTGGAAACACCATATATTTT. The encoded protein is CATSDGLNSGNTIYF.

The CDR3: CASSLTGGVGETQYF. Here the CDR3 DNA reads TGTGCCAGCAGCTTAACCGGCGGGGTCGGAGAGACCCAGTACTTC. The rearrangement joins TRBV7-2 to TRBJ2-5; a weak D match, TRBD2 (6 bases). Germline V gives CDR1 SGHTA, CDR2 FQGNSA. The V end lost 2 bases, the J end lost 4 bases, and 14 bases lay between the germline ends. CDR3 length equals 15 residues.

The rearrangement uses TRBV20-1 and TRBJ1-1; 7 bases are shared with TRBD1. This CDR3 comprises 14 residues. The V gene's germline CDR1 is DFQATT and CDR2 SNEGSKA (reference sequence). V dropped 3 bases and J dropped 5; count of bases not matched to a gene: 9. CDR3 protein: CSASRQGGDTEAFF. The CDR3 DNA follows: TGCAGTGCTAGTCGACAGGGCGGCGATACTGAAGCTTTCTTT.

The rearrangement uses TRBV28 and TRBJ1-1; D remains unclear. CDR1 and CDR2 (germline): MDHEN, SYDVKM. The CDR3 loop spans 14 amino acids. V shed 2 bases and J shed 1 base, with 8 bases lying between them. For the CDR3, the DNA is TGTGCCAGCAGTTTACCGGGCCCGAACACTGAAGCTTTCTTT. Translation: CASSLPGPNTEAFF. The full variable domain, completed using reference TRBV28 and TRBJ1-1, is DVKVTQSSRYLVKRTGEKVFLECVQDMDHENMFWYRQDPGLGLRLIYFSYDVKMKEKGDIPEGYSVSREKKERFSLILESASTNQTSMYLCASSLPGPNTEAFFGQGTRLTVV.

The chain recombines TRBV4-1 with TRBJ2-1; D is ambiguous. V was shortened by 1 base and J by 0 bases, with 7 bases between the two germline ends. The length of the CDR3 is 15 residues. CDR1 and CDR2 (germline): MGHRA, YSYEKL. The CDR3 DNA reads as TGCGCCAGCAGCCAAGCCGACGCCTCCTACAATGAGCAGTTCTTC. It is translated as CASSQADASYNEQFF.

The rearrangement uses TRBV4-3 and TRBJ1-1; TRBD1 matches 12 bases. The germline V gene has CDR1 LGHNA and CDR2 YSLEER. V shed 6 bases, J shed 4 bases, and the junction held 6 bases outside the gene matches. CDR3 length: 15 amino acids. Here the CDR3 reads CASSYGTGGVTEAFF. CDR3 coding DNA: TGCGCCAGCAGTTACGGGACAGGGGGCGTCACTGAAGCTTTCTTT.

The rearrangement joins TRBV7-3 to TRBJ1-6; TRBD1 agrees at 8 bases. CDR1 is SGHTA and CDR2 is FQGTGA in the germline V gene. The CDR3 is 15 residues long. V was clipped by 5 bases and J by 7 bases; unmatched bases: 7. The CDR3 coding sequence is TGTGCCAGCAGCGAGACAGGGGCGATCAATTCACCCCTCCACTTT. This sequence encodes CASSETGAINSPLHF.

The chain combines TRBV19 with TRBJ1-3, with TRBD1 identical over 7 bases. V trimming: 4 bases; J trimming: 0 bases; junction bases outside the gene matches: 9. The CDR3 spans 17 residues. In germline, CDR1 is LNHDA, CDR2 SQIVND (reference sequence). The CDR3 bases are TGTGCCAGTAGTACGCCGTTGACAGGGCTCTCTGGAAACACCATATATTTT. Its protein product is CASSTPLTGLSGNTIYF.

V gene TRBV28 combines with J gene TRBJ1-2; 11 bases map to TRBD1. CDR3 length: 16 amino acids. The V and J ends lost 2 bases and 8 bases, in that order; junction bases with no gene match: 10. Germline V gene lookup returns CDR1 MDHEN and CDR2 SYDVKM. The chain's CDR3 is CASSLRPGQGAGGYTF. The CDR3 DNA reads TGTGCCAGCAGTTTAAGACCCGGACAGGGGGCGGGGGGCTACACCTTC.

This chain uses TRBV4-3 with TRBJ2-1; 10 nucleotides agree with TRBD2. CDR3 length: 16 amino acids. V shed 0 bases and J 3 bases; nucleotides not matched to a gene: 2. In germline, CDR1 is LGHNA, CDR2 YSLEER. The CDR3 region has the DNA TGCGCCAGCAGCCAAGATAGCGGGGGGTACTACAATGAGCAGTTCTTC. As protein: CASSQDSGGYYNEQFF.